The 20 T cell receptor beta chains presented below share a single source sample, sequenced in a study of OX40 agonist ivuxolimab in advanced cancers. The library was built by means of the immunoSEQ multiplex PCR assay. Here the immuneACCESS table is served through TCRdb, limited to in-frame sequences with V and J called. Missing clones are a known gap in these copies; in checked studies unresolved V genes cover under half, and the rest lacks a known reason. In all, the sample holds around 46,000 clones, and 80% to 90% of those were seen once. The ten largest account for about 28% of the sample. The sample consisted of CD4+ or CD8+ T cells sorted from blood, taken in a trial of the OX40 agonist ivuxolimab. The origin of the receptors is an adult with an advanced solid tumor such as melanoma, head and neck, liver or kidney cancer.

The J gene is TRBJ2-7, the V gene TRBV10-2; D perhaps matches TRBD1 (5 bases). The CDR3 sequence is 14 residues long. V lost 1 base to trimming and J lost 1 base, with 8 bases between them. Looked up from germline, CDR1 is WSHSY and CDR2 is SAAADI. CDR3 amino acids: CASSELRQSYEQYF. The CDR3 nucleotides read TGCGCCAGCAGTGAGTTGAGACAGTCCTACGAGCAGTACTTC.

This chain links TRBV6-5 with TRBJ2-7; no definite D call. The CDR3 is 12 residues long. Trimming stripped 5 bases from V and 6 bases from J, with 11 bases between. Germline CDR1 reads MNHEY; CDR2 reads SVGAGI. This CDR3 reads CASSPLVGEQYF. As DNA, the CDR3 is TGTGCCAGCAGTCCCCTGGTGGGCGAGCAGTACTTC.

CDR3 residues: CSVGQGTDTQYF. Written as DNA, the CDR3 is TGCAGCGTTGGGCAAGGCACAGATACGCAGTATTTT. This rearrangement joins TRBV29-1 to TRBJ2-3, with no clear D. The CDR3 loop spans 12 amino acids. Trimming shortened V by 4 bases and J by 1 base, and 6 bases separated the two germline ends. Per the germline V gene, CDR1 is SQVTM and CDR2 is ANQGSEA.

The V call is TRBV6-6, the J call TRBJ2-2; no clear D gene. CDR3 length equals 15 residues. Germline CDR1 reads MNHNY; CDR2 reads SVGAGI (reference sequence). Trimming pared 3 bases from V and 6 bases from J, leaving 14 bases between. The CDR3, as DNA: TGTGCCAGCAGTTATTGGTCGGAACCGGCCGGGGAGCTGTTTTTT. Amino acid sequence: CASSYWSEPAGELFF.

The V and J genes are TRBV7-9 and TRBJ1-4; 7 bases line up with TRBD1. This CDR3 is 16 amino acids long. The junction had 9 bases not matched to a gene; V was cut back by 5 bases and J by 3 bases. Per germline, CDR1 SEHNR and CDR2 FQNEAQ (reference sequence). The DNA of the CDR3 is TGTGCCAGCAGCCCCCACCCTAGGGGGCCTAATGAAAAACTGTTTTTT. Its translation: CASSPHPRGPNEKLFF.

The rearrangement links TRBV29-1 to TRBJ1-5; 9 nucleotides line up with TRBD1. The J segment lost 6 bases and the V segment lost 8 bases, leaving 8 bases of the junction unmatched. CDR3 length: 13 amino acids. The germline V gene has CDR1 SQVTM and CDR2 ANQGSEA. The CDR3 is CSSGQGGGQPQHF. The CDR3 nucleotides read TGCAGCTCGGGACAGGGAGGGGGTCAGCCCCAGCATTTT.

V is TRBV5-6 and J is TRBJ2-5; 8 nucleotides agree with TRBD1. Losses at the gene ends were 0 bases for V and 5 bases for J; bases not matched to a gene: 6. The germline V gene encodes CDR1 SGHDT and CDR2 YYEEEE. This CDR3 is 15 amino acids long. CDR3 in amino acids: CASSLVQGVLETQYF. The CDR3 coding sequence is TGTGCCAGCAGCTTGGTACAGGGGGTGTTGGAGACCCAGTACTTC.

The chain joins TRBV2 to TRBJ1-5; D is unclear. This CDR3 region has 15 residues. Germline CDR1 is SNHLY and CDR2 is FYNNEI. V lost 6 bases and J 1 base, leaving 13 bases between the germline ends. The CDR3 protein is CASSEQSASNQPQHF. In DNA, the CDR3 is TGTGCCAGCAGCGAACAGAGCGCAAGCAATCAGCCCCAGCATTTT. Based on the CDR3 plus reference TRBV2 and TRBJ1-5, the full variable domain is EPEVTQTPSHQVTQMGQEVILRCVPISNHLYFYWYRQILGQKVEFLVSFYNNEISEKSEIFDDQFSVERPDGSNFTLKIRSTKLEDSAMYFCASSEQSASNQPQHFGDGTRLSIL.

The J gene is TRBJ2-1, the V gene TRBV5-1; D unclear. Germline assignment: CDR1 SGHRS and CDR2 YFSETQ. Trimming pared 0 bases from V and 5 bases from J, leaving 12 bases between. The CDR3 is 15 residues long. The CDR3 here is CASSLGAFGHNEQFF. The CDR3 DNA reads TGCGCCAGCAGCTTGGGAGCCTTTGGACACAATGAGCAGTTCTTC.

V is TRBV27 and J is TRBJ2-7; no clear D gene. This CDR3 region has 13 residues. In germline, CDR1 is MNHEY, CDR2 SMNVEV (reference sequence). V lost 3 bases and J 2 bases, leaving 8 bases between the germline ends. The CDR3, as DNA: TGTGCCAGCAGTTTGCACAGTCCCTACGAGCAGTACTTC. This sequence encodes CASSLHSPYEQYF.

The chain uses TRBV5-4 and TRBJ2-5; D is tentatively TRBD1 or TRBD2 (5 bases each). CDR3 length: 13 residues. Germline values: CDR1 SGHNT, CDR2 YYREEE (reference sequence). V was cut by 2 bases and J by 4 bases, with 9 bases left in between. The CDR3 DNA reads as TGTGCCAGCAGCTTCCCCGGGGCAGAGACCCAGTACTTC. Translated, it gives CASSFPGAETQYF.

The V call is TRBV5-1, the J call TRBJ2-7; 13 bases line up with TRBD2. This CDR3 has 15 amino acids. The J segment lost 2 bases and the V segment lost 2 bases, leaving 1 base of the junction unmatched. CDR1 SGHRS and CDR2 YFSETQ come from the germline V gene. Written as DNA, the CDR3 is TGCGCCAGCAGCTTAGGGACTAGCGGGGCCTACGAGCAGTACTTC. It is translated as CASSLGTSGAYEQYF. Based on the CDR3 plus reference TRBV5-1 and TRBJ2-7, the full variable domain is KAGVTQTPRYLIKTRGQQVTLSCSPISGHRSVSWYQQTPGQGLQFLFEYFSETQRNKGNFPGRFSGRQFSNSRSEMNVSTLELGDSALYLCASSLGTSGAYEQYFGPGTRLTVT.

CDR3 in amino acids: CASSVGDGANYGYTF. The CDR3 nucleotides are TGTGCCAGCAGCGTGGGGGACGGAGCAAACTATGGCTACACCTTC. The chain recombines TRBV9 with TRBJ1-2; a weak D match, TRBD1 (5 bases). The V end was cut by 2 bases, the J end by 2 bases, with 13 bases between. CDR1 SGDLS and CDR2 YYNGEE come from the germline V gene. The CDR3 totals 15 residues.

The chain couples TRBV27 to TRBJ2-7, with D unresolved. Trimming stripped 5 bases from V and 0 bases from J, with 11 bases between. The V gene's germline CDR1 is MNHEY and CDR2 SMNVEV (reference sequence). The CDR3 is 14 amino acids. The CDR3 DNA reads TGTGCCAGCAGTCTTTCCTCGGGCTCCTACGAGCAGTACTTC. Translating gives CASSLSSGSYEQYF.

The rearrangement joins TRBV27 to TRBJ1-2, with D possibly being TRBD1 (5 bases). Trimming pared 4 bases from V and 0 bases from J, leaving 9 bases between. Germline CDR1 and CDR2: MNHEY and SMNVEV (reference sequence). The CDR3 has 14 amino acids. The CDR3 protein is CASSYQGANYGYTF. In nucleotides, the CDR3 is TGTGCCAGCAGTTACCAGGGAGCTAACTATGGCTACACCTTC.

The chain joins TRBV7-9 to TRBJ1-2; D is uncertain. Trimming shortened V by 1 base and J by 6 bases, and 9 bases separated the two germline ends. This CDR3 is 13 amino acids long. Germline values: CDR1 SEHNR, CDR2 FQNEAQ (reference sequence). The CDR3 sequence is CASSLGGSNGYTF. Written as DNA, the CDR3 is TGTGCCAGCAGCTTAGGGGGATCAAATGGCTACACCTTC.

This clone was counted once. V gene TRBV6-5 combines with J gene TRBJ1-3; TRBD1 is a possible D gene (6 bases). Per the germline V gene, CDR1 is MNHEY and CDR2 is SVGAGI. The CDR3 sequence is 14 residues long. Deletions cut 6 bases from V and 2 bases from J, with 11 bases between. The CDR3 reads CASSTGITGNTIYF. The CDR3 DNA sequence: TGTGCCAGCAGCACAGGGATCACTGGAAACACCATATATTTT.

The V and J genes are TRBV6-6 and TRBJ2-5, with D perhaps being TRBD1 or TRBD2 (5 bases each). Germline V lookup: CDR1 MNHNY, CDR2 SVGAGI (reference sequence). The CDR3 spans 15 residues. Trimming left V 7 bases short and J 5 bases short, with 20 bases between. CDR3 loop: CASTYLEGPGETQYF. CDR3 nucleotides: TGTGCCAGCACCTACCTCGAGGGGCCGGGTGAGACCCAGTACTTC.

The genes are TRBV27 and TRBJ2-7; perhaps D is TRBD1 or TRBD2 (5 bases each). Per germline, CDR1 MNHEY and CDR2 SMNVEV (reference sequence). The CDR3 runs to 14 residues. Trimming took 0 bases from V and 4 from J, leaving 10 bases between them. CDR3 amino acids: CASSLSGVTYEQYF. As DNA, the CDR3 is TGTGCCAGCAGTTTATCGGGGGTCACGTACGAGCAGTACTTC.

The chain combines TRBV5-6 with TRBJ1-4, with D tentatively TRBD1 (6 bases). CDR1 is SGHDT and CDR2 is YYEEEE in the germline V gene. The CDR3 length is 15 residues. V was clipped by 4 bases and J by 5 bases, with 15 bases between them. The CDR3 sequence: CASSKRTEENEKLFF. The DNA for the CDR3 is TGTGCCAGCAGCAAAAGGACAGAGGAGAATGAAAAACTGTTTTTT. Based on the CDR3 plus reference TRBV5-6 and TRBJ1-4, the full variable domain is DAGVTQSPTHLIKTRGQQVTLRCSPKSGHDTVSWYQQALGQGPQFIFQYYEEEERQRGNFPDRFSGHQFPNYSSELNVNALLLGDSALYLCASSKRTEENEKLFFGSGTQLSVL.